This entry concerns a single T cell receptor beta chain. The source of the sample is a study of siplizumab effects on memory and regulatory T cells. There are 13 residues in the CDR3. V was cut by 4 bases and J by 2 bases, with 8 bases left in between. Germline CDR1 reads SGHDN; CDR2 reads FVKESK. The assay was immunoSEQ multiplex PCR, and TCRdb's table has in-frame clones only and misses some. The profile shows tens of thousands of clones, 87% of them singletons. Sequenced sample: Tregs sorted from blood. The chain joins TRBV14 to TRBJ1-2; no reliable D call. The source is a human donor in good health. The CDR3: CASSPSQNYGYTF. DNA for the CDR3: TGTGCCAGCAGCCCTAGTCAAAACTATGGCTACACCTTC.